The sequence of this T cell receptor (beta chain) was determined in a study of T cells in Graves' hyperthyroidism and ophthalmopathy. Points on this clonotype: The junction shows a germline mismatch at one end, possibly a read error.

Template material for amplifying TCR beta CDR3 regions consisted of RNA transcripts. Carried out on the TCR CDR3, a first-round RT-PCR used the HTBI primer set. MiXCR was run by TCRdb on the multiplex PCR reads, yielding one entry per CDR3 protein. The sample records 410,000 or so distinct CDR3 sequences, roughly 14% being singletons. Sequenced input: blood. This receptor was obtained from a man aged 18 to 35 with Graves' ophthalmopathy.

CDR3 coding DNA: TGCGCCAGCAGCTTGCGGGGGGGGACCTACGGGCAGTACTTC. This encodes CASSLRGGTYGQYF. The chain is built from TRBV5-1 and TRBJ2-7; 8 bases line up with TRBD2. The CDR3 loop spans 14 amino acids. Looked up from germline, CDR1 is SGHRS and CDR2 is YFSETQ. Filled out from reference TRBV5-1 and TRBJ2-7, the complete variable domain reads KAGVTQTPRYLIKTRGQQVTLSCSPISGHRSVSWYQQTPGQGLQFLFEYFSETQRNKGNFPGRFSGRQFSNSRSEMNVSTLELGDSALYLCASSLRGGTYGQYFGPGTRLTVT.